The clone carrying this T cell receptor beta chain was detected a few times. The antigen is unknown. This record belongs to a study of cytomegalovirus exposure and HLA in healthy donors. General observations from the study: Sequencing depth across donors, presence/absence analyses assumed, was roughly uniform. Specific recognition of CMV antigens was confirmed in vitro for three chains (all CMV-associated). Data from an earlier analysis indicated that most TCR beta V segments were productive either about 87% or about 30% of the time.

PCR used 60 Vbeta primers and 13 Jbeta primers. Using immunoSEQ multiplex PCR, the repertoire was profiled, and TCRdb retains in-frame clones only, with some absent. This sample has 95,000 or so clones, with about 86% found just once. Trimming cost V 5 bases and J 4 bases; bases outside gene matches: 10. Looked up from germline, CDR1 is SGHTA and CDR2 is FQGTGA. The CDR3 has 16 amino acids. J is TRBJ2-1 and V is TRBV7-3, with TRBD2 matching 8 bases. Sequenced: PBMCs. The sequence came from a woman in her sixties or seventies in good health and CMV-seropositive. CDR3 DNA sequence: TGTGCCAGCAGCCCCACGGCTAGCGGGCAATACAATGAGCAGTTCTTC. Its protein is CASSPTASGQYNEQFF.